This record covers a single T cell receptor beta chain. In germline, CDR1 is SGHTA, CDR2 FQGNSA. This CDR3 has 15 amino acids. Between the trimmed V and J ends, which lost 4 bases and 1 base, there was a span of 13 bases. The assay was immunoSEQ multiplex PCR, and TCRdb's table has in-frame clones only and misses some. Among 200,000 to 300,000 clones listed, around 89% were seen once. This specimen belongs to a study of blood T cell repertoires in COVID-19. Study-level background: COVID-19 samples collected from the United States, Italy and Spain covered acute and convalescent phases.

Material for sequencing was PBMCs or T cells enriched from blood (not recorded which). The chain recombines TRBV7-2 with TRBJ1-1, with D maybe TRBD1 (6 bases). The TCR was taken from a woman aged 40 to 50 with acute COVID-19. The CDR3 DNA reads TGTGCCAGCAGCTACCCCAGGACAGCGAACACTGAAGCTTTCTTT. Amino acids: CASSYPRTANTEAFF.